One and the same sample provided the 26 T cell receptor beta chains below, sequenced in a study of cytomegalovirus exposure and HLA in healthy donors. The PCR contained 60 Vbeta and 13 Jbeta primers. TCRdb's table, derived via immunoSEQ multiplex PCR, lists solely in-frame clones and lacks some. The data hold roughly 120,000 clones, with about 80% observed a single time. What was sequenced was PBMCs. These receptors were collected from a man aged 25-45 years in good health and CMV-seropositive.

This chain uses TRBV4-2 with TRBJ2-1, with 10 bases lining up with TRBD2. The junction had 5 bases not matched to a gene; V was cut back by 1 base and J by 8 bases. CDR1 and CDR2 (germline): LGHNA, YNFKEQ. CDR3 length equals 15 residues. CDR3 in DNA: TGTGCCAGCAGCCAAGTAGTAGCGGGAGGCCATGAGCAGTTCTTC. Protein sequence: CASSQVVAGGHEQFF.

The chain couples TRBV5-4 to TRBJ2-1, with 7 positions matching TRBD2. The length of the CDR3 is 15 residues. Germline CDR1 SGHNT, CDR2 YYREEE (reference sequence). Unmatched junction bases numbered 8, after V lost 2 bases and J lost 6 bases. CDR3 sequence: CASSLAGRGTNEQFF. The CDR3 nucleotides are TGTGCCAGCAGCTTAGCGGGAAGAGGAACCAATGAGCAGTTCTTC.

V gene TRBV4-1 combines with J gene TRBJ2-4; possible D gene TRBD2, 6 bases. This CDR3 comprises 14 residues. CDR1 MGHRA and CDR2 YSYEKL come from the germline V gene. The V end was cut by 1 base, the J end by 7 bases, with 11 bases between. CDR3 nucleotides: TGCGCCAGCAGCCAAGTTGATGGGGGGAACATTCAGTACTTC. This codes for CASSQVDGGNIQYF.

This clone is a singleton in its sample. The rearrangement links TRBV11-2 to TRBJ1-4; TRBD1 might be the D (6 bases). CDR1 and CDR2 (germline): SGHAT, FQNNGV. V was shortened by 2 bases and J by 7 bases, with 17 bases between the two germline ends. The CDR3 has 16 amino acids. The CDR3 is CASSLTRGREGEKLFF. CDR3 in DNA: TGTGCCAGCAGCTTAACGAGGGGGAGGGAGGGTGAAAAACTGTTTTTT.

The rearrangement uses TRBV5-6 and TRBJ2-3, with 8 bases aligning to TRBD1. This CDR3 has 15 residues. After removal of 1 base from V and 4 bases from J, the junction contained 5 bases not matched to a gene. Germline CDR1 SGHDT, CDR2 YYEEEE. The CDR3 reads CASSLPQGAADTQYF. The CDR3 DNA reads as TGTGCCAGCAGCTTGCCCCAGGGGGCGGCAGATACGCAGTATTTT.

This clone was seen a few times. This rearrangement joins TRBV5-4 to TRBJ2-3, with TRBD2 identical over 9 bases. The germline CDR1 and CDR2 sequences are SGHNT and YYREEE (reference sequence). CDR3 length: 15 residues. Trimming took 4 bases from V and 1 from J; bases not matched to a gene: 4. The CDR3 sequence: CASSEREDGTDTQYF. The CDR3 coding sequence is TGTGCCAGCAGCGAGCGGGAGGACGGCACAGATACGCAGTATTTT.

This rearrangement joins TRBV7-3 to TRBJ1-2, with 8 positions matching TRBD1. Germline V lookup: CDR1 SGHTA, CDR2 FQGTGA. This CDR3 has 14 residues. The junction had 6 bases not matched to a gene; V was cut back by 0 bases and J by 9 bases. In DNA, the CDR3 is TGTGCCAGCAGCTTAACCGGACAGGGTGGAAGCTACACCTTC. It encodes CASSLTGQGGSYTF. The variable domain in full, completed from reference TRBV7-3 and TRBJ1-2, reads GAGVSQTPSNKVTEKGKYVELRCDPISGHTALYWYRQSLGQGPEFLIYFQGTGAADDSGLPNDRFFAVRPEGSVSTLKIQRTERGDSAVYLCASSLTGQGGSYTFGSGTRLTVV.

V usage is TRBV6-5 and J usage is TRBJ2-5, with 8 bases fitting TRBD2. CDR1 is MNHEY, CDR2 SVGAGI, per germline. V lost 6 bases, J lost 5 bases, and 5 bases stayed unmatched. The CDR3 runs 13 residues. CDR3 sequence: CASRRTSSETQYF. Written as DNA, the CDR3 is TGTGCCAGCAGACGGACTAGCTCCGAGACCCAGTACTTC.

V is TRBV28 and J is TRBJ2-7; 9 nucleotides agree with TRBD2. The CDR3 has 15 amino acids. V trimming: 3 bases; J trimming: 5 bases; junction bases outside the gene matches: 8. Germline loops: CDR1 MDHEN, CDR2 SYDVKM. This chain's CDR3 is CASSFPGLASDEQYF. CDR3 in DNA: TGTGCCAGCAGTTTTCCGGGACTAGCTTCGGACGAGCAGTACTTC. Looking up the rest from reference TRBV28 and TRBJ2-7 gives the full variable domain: DVKVTQSSRYLVKRTGEKVFLECVQDMDHENMFWYRQDPGLGLRLIYFSYDVKMKEKGDIPEGYSVSREKKERFSLILESASTNQTSMYLCASSFPGLASDEQYFGPGTRLTVT.

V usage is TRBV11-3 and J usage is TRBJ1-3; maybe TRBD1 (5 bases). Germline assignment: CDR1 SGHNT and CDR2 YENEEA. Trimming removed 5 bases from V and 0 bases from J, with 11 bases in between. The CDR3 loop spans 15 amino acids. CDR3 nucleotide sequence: TGTGCCAGCAGCGGGACTTCCAGCTCTGGAAACACCATATATTTT. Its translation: CASSGTSSSGNTIYF.

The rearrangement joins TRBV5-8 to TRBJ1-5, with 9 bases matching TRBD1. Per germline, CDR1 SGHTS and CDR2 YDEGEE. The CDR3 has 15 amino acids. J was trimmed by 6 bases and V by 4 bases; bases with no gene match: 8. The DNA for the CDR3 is TGTGCCAGCAGCGTCGGGACAGGGTTAGGTCAGCCCCAGCATTTT. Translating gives CASSVGTGLGQPQHF.

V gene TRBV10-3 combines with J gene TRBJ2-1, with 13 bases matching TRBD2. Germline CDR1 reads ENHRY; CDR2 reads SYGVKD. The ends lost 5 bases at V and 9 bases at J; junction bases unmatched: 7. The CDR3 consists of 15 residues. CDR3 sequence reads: CAISQLAGGLSEQFF. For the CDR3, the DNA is TGTGCCATCAGTCAACTAGCGGGGGGGTTGAGTGAGCAGTTCTTC.

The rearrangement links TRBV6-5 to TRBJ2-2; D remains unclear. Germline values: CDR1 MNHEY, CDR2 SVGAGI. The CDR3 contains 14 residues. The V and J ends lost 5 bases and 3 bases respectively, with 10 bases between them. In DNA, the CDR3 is TGTGCCAGCAGTGCCGACTCGGACACCGGGGAGCTGTTTTTT. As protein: CASSADSDTGELFF.

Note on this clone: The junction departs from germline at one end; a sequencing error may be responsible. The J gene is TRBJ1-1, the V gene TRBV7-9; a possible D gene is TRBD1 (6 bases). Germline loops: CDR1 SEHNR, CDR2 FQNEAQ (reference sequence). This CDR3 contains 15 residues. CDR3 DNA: TGTTCCAGCAGCTTAGGGGGGGTAATGAACACTGAAGCTTTCTTT. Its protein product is CSSSLGGVMNTEAFF. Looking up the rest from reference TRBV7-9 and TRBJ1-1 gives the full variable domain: DTGVSQNPRHKITKRGQNVTFRCDPISEHNRLYWYRQTLGQGPEFLTYFQNEAQLEKSRLLSDRFSAERPKGSFSTLEIQRTEQGDSAMYLCSSSLGGVMNTEAFFGQGTRLTVV.

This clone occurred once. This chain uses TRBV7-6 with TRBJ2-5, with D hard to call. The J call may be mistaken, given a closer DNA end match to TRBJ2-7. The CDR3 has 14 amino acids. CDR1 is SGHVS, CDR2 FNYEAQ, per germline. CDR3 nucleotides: TGTGCCAGCAGCTTACATAAAAGCTCCTACGAGCAGTACTTC. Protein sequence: CASSLHKSSYEQYF.

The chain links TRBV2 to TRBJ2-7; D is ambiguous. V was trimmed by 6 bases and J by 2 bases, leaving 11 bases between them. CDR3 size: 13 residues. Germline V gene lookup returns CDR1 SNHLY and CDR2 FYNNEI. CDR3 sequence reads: CASRADITYEQYF. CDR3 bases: TGTGCCAGCAGGGCCGACATAACCTACGAGCAGTACTTC.

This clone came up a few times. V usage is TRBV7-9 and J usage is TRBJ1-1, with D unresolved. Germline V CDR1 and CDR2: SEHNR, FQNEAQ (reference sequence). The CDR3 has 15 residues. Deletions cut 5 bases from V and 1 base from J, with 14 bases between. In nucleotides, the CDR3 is TGTGCCAGCAGCCCTGTCTACCCTGCGAACACTGAAGCTTTCTTT. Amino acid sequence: CASSPVYPANTEAFF.

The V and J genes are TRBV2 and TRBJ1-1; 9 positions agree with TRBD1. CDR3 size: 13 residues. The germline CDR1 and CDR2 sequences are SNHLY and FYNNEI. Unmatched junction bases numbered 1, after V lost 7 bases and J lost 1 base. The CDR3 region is CASMGQGNTEAFF. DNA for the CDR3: TGTGCCAGCATGGGACAGGGGAACACTGAAGCTTTCTTT.

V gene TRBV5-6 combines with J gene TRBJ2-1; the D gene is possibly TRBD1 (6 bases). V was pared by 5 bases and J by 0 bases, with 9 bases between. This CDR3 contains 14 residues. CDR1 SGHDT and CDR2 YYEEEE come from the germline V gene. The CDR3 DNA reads TGTGCCAGCAGTAGACAGGCCTCCTACAATGAGCAGTTCTTC. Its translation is CASSRQASYNEQFF.

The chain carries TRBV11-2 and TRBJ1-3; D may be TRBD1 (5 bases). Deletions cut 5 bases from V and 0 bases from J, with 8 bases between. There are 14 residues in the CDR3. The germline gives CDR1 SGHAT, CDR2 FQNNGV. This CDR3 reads CASSQGLSGNTIYF. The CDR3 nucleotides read TGTGCCAGCAGCCAGGGCCTCTCTGGAAACACCATATATTTT.

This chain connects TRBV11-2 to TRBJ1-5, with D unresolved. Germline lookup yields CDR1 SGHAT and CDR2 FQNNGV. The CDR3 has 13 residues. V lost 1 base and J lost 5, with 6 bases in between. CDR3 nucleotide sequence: TGTGCCAGCAGCTTAGCCCTATATCAGCCCCAGCATTTT. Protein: CASSLALYQPQHF.

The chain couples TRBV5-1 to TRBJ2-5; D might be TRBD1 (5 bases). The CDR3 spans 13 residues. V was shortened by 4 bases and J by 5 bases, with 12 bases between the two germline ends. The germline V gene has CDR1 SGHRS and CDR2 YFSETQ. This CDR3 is CASSPTSGETQYF. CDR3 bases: TGCGCCAGCAGCCCAACATCAGGGGAGACCCAGTACTTC.

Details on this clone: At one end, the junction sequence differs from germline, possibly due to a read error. CDR3 residues: CSSRPGSIAGEGGYEQYF. CDR3 nucleotide sequence: TGTTCCAGCAGACCCGGTTCGATAGCGGGAGAGGGGGGTTACGAGCAGTACTTC. This chain joins TRBV7-9 and TRBJ2-7, with TRBD2 matching 9 bases. The CDR3 extends over 18 amino acids. CDR1 is SEHNR, CDR2 FQNEAQ, per germline (reference sequence). The variable domain in full, completed from reference TRBV7-9 and TRBJ2-7, reads DTGVSQNPRHKITKRGQNVTFRCDPISEHNRLYWYRQTLGQGPEFLTYFQNEAQLEKSRLLSDRFSAERPKGSFSTLEIQRTEQGDSAMYLCSSRPGSIAGEGGYEQYFGPGTRLTVT.

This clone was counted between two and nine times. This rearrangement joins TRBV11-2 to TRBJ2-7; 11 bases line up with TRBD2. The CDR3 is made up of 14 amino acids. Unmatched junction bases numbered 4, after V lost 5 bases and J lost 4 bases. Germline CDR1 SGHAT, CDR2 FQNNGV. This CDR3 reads CASSVGTSGYEQYF. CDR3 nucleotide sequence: TGTGCCAGCAGCGTCGGGACTAGCGGATACGAGCAGTACTTC.

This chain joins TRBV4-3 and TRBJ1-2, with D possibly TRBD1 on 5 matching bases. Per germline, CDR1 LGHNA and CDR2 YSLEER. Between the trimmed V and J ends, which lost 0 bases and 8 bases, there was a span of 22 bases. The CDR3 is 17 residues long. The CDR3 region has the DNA TGCGCCAGCAGCCAAGATGCCCCGGTGGAGGGGCCTTACGGCTACACCTTC. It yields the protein CASSQDAPVEGPYGYTF.

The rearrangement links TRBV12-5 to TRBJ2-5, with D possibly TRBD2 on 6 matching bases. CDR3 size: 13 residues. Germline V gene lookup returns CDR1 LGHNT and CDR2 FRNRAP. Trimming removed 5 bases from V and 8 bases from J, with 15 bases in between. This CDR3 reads CASGVAGLGTQYF. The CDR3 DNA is TGTGCTAGTGGTGTCGCGGGACTTGGCACCCAGTACTTC.